The T cell receptor beta chain under discussion was sequenced for a study of cytotoxic CD8 clonotypes in ibrutinib-treated CLL. General study findings and limits: The study sampled sustained-remission and progressing patients at different times. Treatment left the uncommon public clonotypes either contracted or stable in frequency.

The source of roughly 1.9 micrograms of genomic DNA for TCR beta libraries was cryopreserved PBMCs. Investigators sought sequencing depths of between 1 in 200,000 and 1 in 1 million T cells. Clones were sequenced by immunoSEQ multiplex PCR, and TCRdb holds only the in-frame ones, with some missing. The sample records tens of thousands of clones, roughly two thirds being singletons. On this clone: Its antigen is as yet unknown.

Trimming cost V 1 base and J 4 bases, with 8 bases left between them. This CDR3 spans 13 amino acids. Sample: PBMCs, taken at disease progression, from a patient treated with ibrutinib. The chain joins TRBV5-7 to TRBJ1-2, with unresolved D. TRBV5-7 has ORF status, its function being uncertain. The receptor was isolated from a human donor with chronic lymphocytic leukemia. This CDR3 is CASSLLAAYGYTF. The CDR3 DNA is TGTGCCAGCAGCTTGCTGGCAGCCTATGGCTACACCTTC.